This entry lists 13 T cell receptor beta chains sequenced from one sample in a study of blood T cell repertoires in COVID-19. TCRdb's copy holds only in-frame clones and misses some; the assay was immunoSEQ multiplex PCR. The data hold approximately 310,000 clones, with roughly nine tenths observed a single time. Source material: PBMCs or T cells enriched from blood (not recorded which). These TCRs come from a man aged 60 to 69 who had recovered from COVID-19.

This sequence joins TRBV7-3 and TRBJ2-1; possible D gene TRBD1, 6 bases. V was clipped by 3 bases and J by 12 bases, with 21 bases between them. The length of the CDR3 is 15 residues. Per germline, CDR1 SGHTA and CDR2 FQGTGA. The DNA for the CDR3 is TGTGCCAGCAGCTTGTGGGGGACATCCCAGGTAGGGCAGTTCTTC. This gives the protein CASSLWGTSQVGQFF.

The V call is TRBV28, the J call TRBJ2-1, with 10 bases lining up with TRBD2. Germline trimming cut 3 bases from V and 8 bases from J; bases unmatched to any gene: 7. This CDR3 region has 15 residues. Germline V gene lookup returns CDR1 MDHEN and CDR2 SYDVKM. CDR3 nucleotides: TGTGCCAGCAGTTTCAGCGGGAGGGCCCGGGATGAGCAGTTCTTC. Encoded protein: CASSFSGRARDEQFF. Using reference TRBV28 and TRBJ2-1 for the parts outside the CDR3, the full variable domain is DVKVTQSSRYLVKRTGEKVFLECVQDMDHENMFWYRQDPGLGLRLIYFSYDVKMKEKGDIPEGYSVSREKKERFSLILESASTNQTSMYLCASSFSGRARDEQFFGPGTRLTVL.

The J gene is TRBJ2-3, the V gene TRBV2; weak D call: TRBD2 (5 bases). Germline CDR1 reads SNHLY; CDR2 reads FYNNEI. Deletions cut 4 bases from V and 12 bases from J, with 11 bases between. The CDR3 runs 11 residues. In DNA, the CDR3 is TGTGCCAGCAGTGTGGAGGCGTACCAGTATTTT. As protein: CASSVEAYQYF.

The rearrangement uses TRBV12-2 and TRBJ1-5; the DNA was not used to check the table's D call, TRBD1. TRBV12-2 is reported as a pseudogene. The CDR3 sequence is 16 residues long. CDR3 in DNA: TGTGCAAGTCGCCACACCGGGACATTACCAATTCAGCCCCAGCATTTT. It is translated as CASRHTGTLPIQPQHF.

DNA of the CDR3: TGCGCCAGCAGCCAGTCGCCAGGGGCCCCATACGAGCAGTACTTC. Protein: CASSQSPGAPYEQYF. The gene calls are TRBV4-1 and TRBJ2-7; a weak D match, TRBD1 (6 bases). With 3 bases removed from V and 4 bases from J, the gap between germline ends came to 16 bases. The CDR3 runs to 15 residues. The germline V gene has CDR1 MGHRA and CDR2 YSYEKL.

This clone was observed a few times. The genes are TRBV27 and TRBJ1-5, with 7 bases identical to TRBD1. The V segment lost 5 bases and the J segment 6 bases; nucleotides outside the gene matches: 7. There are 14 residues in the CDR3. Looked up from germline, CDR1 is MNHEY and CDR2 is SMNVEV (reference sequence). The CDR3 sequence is CASSAYRGGQPQHF. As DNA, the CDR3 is TGTGCCAGCAGTGCCTACAGGGGCGGTCAGCCCCAGCATTTT.

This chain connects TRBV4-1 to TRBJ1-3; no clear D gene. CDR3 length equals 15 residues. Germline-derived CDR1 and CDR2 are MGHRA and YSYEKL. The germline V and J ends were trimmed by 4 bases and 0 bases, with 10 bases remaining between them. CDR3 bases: TGCGCCAGCAGCCCCCTAGGACTCTCTGGAAACACCATATATTTT. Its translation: CASSPLGLSGNTIYF.

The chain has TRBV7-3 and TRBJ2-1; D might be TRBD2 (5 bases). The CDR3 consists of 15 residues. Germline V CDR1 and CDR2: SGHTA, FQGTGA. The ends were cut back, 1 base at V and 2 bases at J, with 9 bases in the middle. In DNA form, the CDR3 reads TGTGCCAGCAGCTTAAGAGGGCTGCCCTACAATGAGCAGTTCTTC. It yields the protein CASSLRGLPYNEQFF.

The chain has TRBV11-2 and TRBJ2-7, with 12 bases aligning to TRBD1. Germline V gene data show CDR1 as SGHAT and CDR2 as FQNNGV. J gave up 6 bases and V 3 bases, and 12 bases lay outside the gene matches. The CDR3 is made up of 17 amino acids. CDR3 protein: CASSLGTGGNQGGEQYF. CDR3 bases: TGTGCCAGCAGCTTGGGGACAGGGGGCAACCAAGGAGGCGAGCAGTACTTC.

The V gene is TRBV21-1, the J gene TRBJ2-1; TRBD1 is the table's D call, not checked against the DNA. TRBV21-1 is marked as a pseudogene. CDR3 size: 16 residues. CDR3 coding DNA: TGTGCCAGCAGCAAAGTGACAGGAGAAAGCTACAATGAGCAGTTCTTC. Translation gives CASSKVTGESYNEQFF.

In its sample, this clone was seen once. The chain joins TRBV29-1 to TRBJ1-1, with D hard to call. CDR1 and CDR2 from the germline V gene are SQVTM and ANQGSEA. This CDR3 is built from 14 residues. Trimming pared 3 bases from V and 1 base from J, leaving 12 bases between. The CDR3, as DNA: TGCAGCGTTGATGGTCAGTTTACGAACACTGAAGCTTTCTTT. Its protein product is CSVDGQFTNTEAFF.

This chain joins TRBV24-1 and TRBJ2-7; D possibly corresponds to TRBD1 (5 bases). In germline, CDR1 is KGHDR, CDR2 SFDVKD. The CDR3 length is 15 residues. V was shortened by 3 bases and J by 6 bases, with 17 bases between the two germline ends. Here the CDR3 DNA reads TGTGCCACCAGTGATCCTAGGGCACCAGGGCCCGAGCAGTACTTC. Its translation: CATSDPRAPGPEQYF.

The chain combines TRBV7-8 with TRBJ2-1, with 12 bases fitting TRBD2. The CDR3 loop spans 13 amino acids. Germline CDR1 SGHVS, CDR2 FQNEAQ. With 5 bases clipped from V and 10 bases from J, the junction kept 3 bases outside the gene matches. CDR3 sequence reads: CASSRGTSGEQFF. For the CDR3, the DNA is TGTGCCAGCAGCCGCGGGACTAGCGGGGAGCAGTTCTTC.